This T cell receptor (beta chain) stems from a study of blood T cells in healthy people across ages. Study-wide results and limits: Donor CMV infection status was unknown, possibly confounding age-related changes in expanded clonotypes.

This clonotype was picked up one time. Its target is unknown. Together with a sample-barcoded 5' primer, a J-beta primer mix was included in a second PCR lasting roughly 6 to 12 cycles. TCRdb re-analysed the 5' RACE reads in MiXCR, keeping a single row per CDR3 protein. The sample yields 780,000 or so distinct CDR3 sequences, 40% to 65% seen once. The sequence derives from a man aged 80 or over in good health. The sequencing input was blood.

The CDR3 coding sequence is TGTGCCAGCAGCTCTACGATTGGACTAGCAGTTGAGCAGTTCTTC. Residues: CASSSTIGLAVEQFF. The rearrangement uses TRBV7-2 and TRBJ2-1; 8 nucleotides match TRBD2. The CDR3 spans 15 residues. V lost 4 bases to trimming and J lost 9 bases; unmatched junction nucleotides: 11. Germline V lookup: CDR1 SGHTA, CDR2 FQGNSA.